This entry features one T cell receptor beta chain sequence. This entry belongs to a study of shared clonotypes between healthy human individuals. The CDR3 consists of 18 residues. Germline V CDR1 and CDR2: SGHTA, FQGNSA. Trimming cost V 2 bases and J 2 bases, with 19 bases left between them. Here immunoSEQ multiplex PCR was the method, and the copy in TCRdb shows in-frame clones only, minus some. The table lists around 1,100,000 clones, approximately 80% of them singletons. The clonotype comes from a man aged 18 to 29 in good health. Some clones in this sample may be carry-over from other donors' samples. Sequences were obtained from memory CD4+ T cells from PBMCs. As to subset: CD45RA-negative fraction. This chain joins TRBV7-2 and TRBJ2-4; D is ambiguous. CDR3 bases: TGTGCCAGCAGCTTAAGTCAGGCCGGTTTTTCGACCAAAAACATTCAGTACTTC. It codes for CASSLSQAGFSTKNIQYF.